A single sample is the source of the 18 T cell receptor beta chains below, sequenced in a study of T cells in Graves' hyperthyroidism and ophthalmopathy. Amplification targeted TCR beta CDR3 regions from RNA transcripts. HTBI primers drove first-round RT-PCR of the TCR CDR3. MiXCR was run by TCRdb on the multiplex PCR reads, yielding one entry per CDR3 protein. The sample carries around 250,000 distinct CDR3 sequences, less than 15% recorded once. The sample was blood. These receptors all stem from a woman between 40 and 50 years old with Graves' hyperthyroidism that later progressed to Graves' ophthalmopathy.

This clonotype was seen at least ten times. The chain uses TRBV2 and TRBJ2-7; the D call may be TRBD1 or TRBD2 (5 bases each). CDR3 length: 14 residues. Germline V lookup: CDR1 SNHLY, CDR2 FYNNEI. The germline V and J ends were trimmed by 7 bases and 4 bases, with 17 bases remaining between them. This chain's CDR3 is CASIAQGPPYEQYF. The DNA of the CDR3 is TGTGCCAGCATCGCCCAGGGACCTCCTTACGAGCAGTACTTC.

The rearrangement uses TRBV15 and TRBJ1-5; TRBD1 might be the D (5 bases). CDR1 and CDR2 (germline): LNHNV, YYDKDF (reference sequence). With 2 bases removed from V and 5 bases from J, the gap between germline ends came to 16 bases. The CDR3 length is 16 residues. The CDR3 sequence: CATSRNVAAGYQPQHF. The CDR3 DNA reads TGTGCCACCAGCAGAAATGTAGCGGCAGGGTATCAGCCCCAGCATTTT.

This clonotype was detected ten times or more. The chain combines TRBV11-2 with TRBJ1-2; D uncertain. The CDR3 length is 12 residues. Germline CDR1 is SGHAT and CDR2 is FQNNGV. V was pared by 5 bases and J by 8 bases, with 12 bases between. CDR3 sequence: CASSRTSGGYTF. The CDR3 nucleotides are TGTGCCAGCAGCCGAACCTCGGGGGGCTACACCTTC.

This clonotype was counted ten times or more. The chain couples TRBV20-1 to TRBJ1-4; maybe TRBD1 (6 bases). The CDR3 totals 15 residues. Trimming shortened V by 3 bases and J by 5 bases, and 16 bases separated the two germline ends. Germline assignment: CDR1 DFQATT and CDR2 SNEGSKA (reference sequence). The CDR3: CSARRGMGRNEKLFF. The CDR3 coding sequence is TGCAGTGCTAGGAGGGGGATGGGGAGGAATGAAAAACTGTTTTTT.

The chain uses TRBV2 and TRBJ1-5; D is unresolved. Per germline, CDR1 SNHLY and CDR2 FYNNEI. This CDR3 is 14 amino acids long. Deletions cut 6 bases from V and 1 base from J, with 10 bases between. CDR3 in DNA: TGTGCCAGCAGCGACCGGGGAAGCAATCAGCCCCAGCATTTT. Its translation: CASSDRGSNQPQHF.

The rearrangement joins TRBV4-2 to TRBJ1-6, with TRBD1 as a possible D gene (6 bases). CDR3 length: 17 amino acids. Per germline, CDR1 LGHNA and CDR2 YNFKEQ. V lost 4 bases, J lost 8 bases, and 21 bases lay in between. CDR3 region: CASSPEPGGRLYSPLHF. For the CDR3, the DNA is TGTGCCAGCAGCCCCGAACCGGGGGGGCGCTTGTATTCACCCCTCCACTTT.

As to this clonotype: A much more abundant neighbour one base away suggests this may be a read error. This chain's CDR3 is CAGGLGLGTDTQYF. CDR3 nucleotides: TGTGCCGGCGGCCTGGGGTTGGGCACAGATACGCAGTATTTT. V usage is TRBV27 and J usage is TRBJ2-3; D is unresolved. The V gene lost 11 bases and the J gene lost 1 base, with 16 bases spanning the gap. The CDR3 has 14 residues. CDR1 is MNHEY and CDR2 is SMNVEV in the germline V gene (reference sequence).

This clonotype was recorded many times. The chain uses TRBV20-1 and TRBJ2-7; TRBD2 matches 9 bases. CDR1 is DFQATT, CDR2 SNEGSKA, per germline (reference sequence). V lost 5 bases to trimming and J lost 1 base; unmatched junction nucleotides: 3. The CDR3 consists of 13 residues. The CDR3, as DNA: TGCAGTGCTGAGCGGGAGGAGTCCTACGAGCAGTACTTC. Translated: CSAEREESYEQYF.

This chain links TRBV6-1 with TRBJ1-1; TRBD1 is a possible D gene (5 bases). This CDR3 has 15 amino acids. CDR1 and CDR2 from the germline V gene are MNHNS and SASEGT. V dropped 6 bases and J dropped 5 bases, with 19 bases sitting between them. CDR3 in amino acids: CASRWGVWVETEAFF. For the CDR3, the DNA is TGTGCCAGCAGATGGGGGGTCTGGGTTGAGACTGAAGCTTTCTTT.

In its sample, this clonotype was seen many times. This chain connects TRBV2 to TRBJ1-5, with D possibly being TRBD1 (5 bases). Germline CDR1 and CDR2: SNHLY and FYNNEI. V lost 2 bases and J 7 bases, leaving 9 bases between the germline ends. CDR3 length equals 13 residues. CDR3 sequence (DNA): TGTGCCAGCAGTGAACAGGGAGAACAGCCCCAGCATTTT. This codes for CASSEQGEQPQHF.

The chain has TRBV20-1 and TRBJ2-2; D is perhaps TRBD1 or TRBD2 (5 bases each). Between the trimmed V and J ends, which lost 2 bases and 0 bases, there was a span of 10 bases. Germline loops: CDR1 DFQATT, CDR2 SNEGSKA (reference sequence). CDR3 length: 15 residues. The CDR3 protein is CSARIGAANTGELFF. The CDR3 nucleotides are TGCAGTGCTAGAATCGGGGCCGCGAACACCGGGGAGCTGTTTTTT.

This clonotype has ten or more counts. V usage is TRBV11-2 and J usage is TRBJ2-7; D is unresolved. CDR3 length: 14 amino acids. Germline V gene sequence: CDR1 SGHAT, CDR2 FQNNGV. V was clipped by 5 bases and J by 2 bases, with 13 bases between them. CDR3 in amino acids: CASSQGRVAYEQYF. CDR3 nucleotide sequence: TGTGCCAGCAGCCAAGGGCGAGTGGCCTACGAGCAGTACTTC.

The V call is TRBV19, the J call TRBJ2-1; tentatively, D is TRBD2 (5 bases). This CDR3 has 17 amino acids. Trimming stripped 6 bases from V and 7 bases from J, with 25 bases between. Germline CDR1 is LNHDA and CDR2 is SQIVND (reference sequence). CDR3 loop: CASSLLSKRRAYNEQFF. The CDR3 DNA sequence: TGTGCCAGTAGCCTTCTCAGTAAGCGGCGCGCGTATAATGAGCAGTTCTTC. Combining the CDR3 with reference TRBV19 and TRBJ2-1 gives the whole variable domain DGGITQSPKYLFRKEGQNVTLSCEQNLNHDAMYWYRQDPGQGLRLIYYSQIVNDFQKGDIAEGYSVSREKKESFPLTVTSAQKNPTAFYLCASSLLSKRRAYNEQFFGPGTRLTVL.

There are many counts of this clonotype. This sequence joins TRBV7-9 and TRBJ2-3; 7 positions match TRBD1. Germline lookup yields CDR1 SEHNR and CDR2 FQNEAQ (reference sequence). The V and J ends lost 5 bases and 2 bases, in that order; junction bases with no gene match: 7. The length of the CDR3 is 15 residues. CDR3 amino acids: CASSEGQEITDTQYF. The CDR3 bases are TGTGCCAGCAGCGAAGGACAGGAGATCACAGATACGCAGTATTTT.

V is TRBV2 and J is TRBJ2-1; no definite D call. Between the trimmed V and J ends, which lost 4 bases and 3 bases, there was a span of 10 bases. The CDR3 consists of 14 residues. Germline CDR1 is SNHLY and CDR2 is FYNNEI. The CDR3 sequence: CASSGDTLYNEQFF. CDR3 DNA sequence: TGTGCCAGCAGTGGCGACACCCTCTACAATGAGCAGTTCTTC. Full variable domain (outside the CDR3, taken from reference TRBV2 and TRBJ2-1): EPEVTQTPSHQVTQMGQEVILRCVPISNHLYFYWYRQILGQKVEFLVSFYNNEISEKSEIFDDQFSVERPDGSNFTLKIRSTKLEDSAMYFCASSGDTLYNEQFFGPGTRLTVL.

This clonotype was counted at least ten times. CDR3 sequence (DNA): TGTGCCAGCAGCGATCAGGACAAGGCCCTCCACTTT. This sequence encodes CASSDQDKALHF. V is TRBV5-6 and J is TRBJ1-6, with D possibly being TRBD1 (5 bases). From germline, CDR1 is SGHDT and CDR2 YYEEEE. This CDR3 region has 12 residues. Trimming removed 4 bases from V and 14 bases from J, with 13 bases in between. Together with reference TRBV5-6 and TRBJ1-6, the CDR3 gives the full variable domain: DAGVTQSPTHLIKTRGQQVTLRCSPKSGHDTVSWYQQALGQGPQFIFQYYEEEERQRGNFPDRFSGHQFPNYSSELNVNALLLGDSALYLCASSDQDKALHFGNGTRLTVT.

The J gene is TRBJ2-1, the V gene TRBV7-9; D unclear. Germline V gene data show CDR1 as SEHNR and CDR2 as FQNEAQ (reference sequence). V was cut by 8 bases and J by 3 bases, with 14 bases left in between. The CDR3 contains 14 residues. CDR3 amino acids: CASLGFWGYNEQFF. Written as DNA, the CDR3 is TGTGCCAGCCTCGGGTTTTGGGGCTACAATGAGCAGTTCTTC.

This clonotype was observed at least ten times. The chain combines TRBV28 with TRBJ2-7; TRBD1 might be the D (6 bases). The CDR3 sequence is 15 residues long. V was shortened by 2 bases and J by 3 bases, with 14 bases between the two germline ends. Germline lookup yields CDR1 MDHEN and CDR2 SYDVKM. The CDR3 coding sequence is TGTGCCAGCAGTTTACACGGACAGCGAAGCTACGAGCAGTACTTC. Encoded protein: CASSLHGQRSYEQYF.